This entry features one TCR beta chain sequence. Antigen unknown. Time point defined: week 11, during vaccination. Mutant IDH1 20-mer peptide, at 300 ug, made up each vaccine dose, with topical imiquimod. The sample is drawn from a study of a mutant IDH1 vaccine in newly diagnosed glioma. Study as a whole: Across weeks 1, 3, 5, 7, 11, 15, 19 and 23, patients received a vaccination each time, eight in all. First vaccine doses came 4-6 weeks after radiotherapy alone, or with temozolomide cycles.

Produced via immunoSEQ multiplex PCR; TCRdb's table is partial and in-frame only. The data contain tens of thousands of clones, 55% to 75% of them seen just once; the ten biggest clones take up about 10%. The sequence came from a man between 18 and 29 years old with glioma. Some clones in this sample may be carry-over from other donors' samples. Sequences were derived from peripheral blood mononuclear cells (PBMCs), sampled from a glioma patient whose treatment included an IDH1 peptide vaccine.

DNA of the CDR3: TGCGCCAGCAGCTTTTGGGACTCCGGGAGGGATGGCTACACCTTC. Translating it yields CASSFWDSGRDGYTF. The chain employs TRBV4-3 and TRBJ1-2; D possibly corresponds to TRBD1 (5 bases). This CDR3 spans 15 amino acids. Per the germline V gene, CDR1 is LGHNA and CDR2 is YSLEER. Trimming took 5 bases from V and 6 from J, leaving 19 bases between them.